The 22 T cell receptor beta chains listed next were all sequenced from one sample in a study of shared clonotypes between healthy human individuals. Profiling relied on immunoSEQ multiplex PCR, and the TCRdb table lists in-frame clones only, not all of them. This sample has some 660,000 clones, with 73% found just once. The sample was memory CD4+ T cells sorted from blood. Subset denoted: CD45RA-negative fraction. The receptors were gathered from a woman aged 25 to 45 in good health.

The genes are TRBV28 and TRBJ1-2; a weak D match, TRBD1 (5 bases). The CDR3 loop spans 15 amino acids. Germline assignment: CDR1 MDHEN and CDR2 SYDVKM. The ends were cut back, 3 bases at V and 4 bases at J, with 15 bases in the middle. The CDR3 bases are TGTGCCAGCAGTTTTCGGGGCAGCGAAGCCTATGGCTACACCTTC. It encodes CASSFRGSEAYGYTF.

The gene calls are TRBV7-9 and TRBJ2-5; 9 bases agree with TRBD1. The CDR3 consists of 13 residues. Looked up from germline, CDR1 is SEHNR and CDR2 is FQNEAQ (reference sequence). V shed 5 bases and J 5 bases; nucleotides not matched to a gene: 3. The CDR3 DNA follows: TGTGCCAGCAGCCTAGACAGGGGGGAGACCCAGTACTTC. Encoded protein: CASSLDRGETQYF.

This clone was observed a single time. The rearrangement joins TRBV13 to TRBJ2-3; D gene unclear. The length of the CDR3 is 15 residues. CDR1 is PRHDT, CDR2 FYEKMQ, per germline (reference sequence). Trimming removed 6 bases at V and 5 bases at J, with 18 bases between. The CDR3 protein is CASRPRGRAEDTQYF. The CDR3 nucleotides read TGTGCCAGCAGGCCACGAGGTCGGGCCGAAGATACGCAGTATTTT. Drawing the rest from reference TRBV13 and TRBJ2-3, the complete variable domain is AAGVIQSPRHLIKEKRETATLKCYPIPRHDTVYWYQQGPGQDPQFLISFYEKMQSDKGSIPDRFSAQQFSDYHSELNMSSLELGDSALYFCASRPRGRAEDTQYFGPGTRLTVL.

J is TRBJ1-4 and V is TRBV7-9; 7 bases agree with TRBD1. The V gene end was trimmed by 5 bases and the J gene end by 5 bases; junction bases not matched to a gene: 5. This CDR3 has 14 amino acids. Germline CDR1 is SEHNR and CDR2 is FQNEAQ (reference sequence). The CDR3 loop reads CASSLQGINEKLFF. The CDR3 coding sequence is TGTGCCAGCAGCCTACAGGGGATAAATGAAAAACTGTTTTTT.

V is TRBV28 and J is TRBJ1-2; no reliable D call. V gave up 4 bases and J gave up 8 bases, with 17 bases separating them. This CDR3 has 14 amino acids. From germline, CDR1 is MDHEN and CDR2 SYDVKM. CDR3 amino acids: CASSSTLLPRGYTF. The CDR3 nucleotides are TGTGCCAGCAGTTCCACTCTACTCCCTCGGGGCTACACCTTC.

The CDR3 DNA is TGCGCCAGCAGTGAGCAGGGCTACGAGCAGTACTTC. It specifies CASSEQGYEQYF. The chain recombines TRBV10-1 with TRBJ2-7, with a possible D match to TRBD1 (5 bases). The CDR3 runs to 12 residues. CDR1 WNHNN and CDR2 SYGVQD come from the germline V gene (reference sequence). Trimming took 2 bases from V and 3 from J, leaving 5 bases between them.

This clone appeared many times. V is TRBV19 and J is TRBJ1-5; possible D gene TRBD1, 6 bases. The length of the CDR3 is 15 residues. Trimming took off 7 bases at V and 2 bases at J, with 15 bases between the two ends. Germline lookup yields CDR1 LNHDA and CDR2 SQIVND (reference sequence). The DNA for the CDR3 is TGTGCCAGTACGGAAAGGGGGGGAGGCAATCAGCCCCAGCATTTT. Amino acids: CASTERGGGNQPQHF.

V usage is TRBV29-1 and J usage is TRBJ2-5, with 12 bases that match TRBD2. V lost 8 bases, J lost 2 bases, and 24 bases stayed unmatched. There are 20 residues in the CDR3. Germline lookup yields CDR1 SQVTM and CDR2 ANQGSEA. This CDR3 is CSTLGRLAGVGLRTQETQYF. The CDR3 DNA is TGCAGCACCCTGGGCCGACTAGCGGGAGTTGGATTACGCACACAAGAGACCCAGTACTTC.

There are a few counts of this clone. The gene calls are TRBV6-5 and TRBJ1-2, with 7 bases matching TRBD1. Germline lookup yields CDR1 MNHEY and CDR2 SVGAGI. The CDR3 length is 14 residues. V shed 5 bases, J shed 8 bases, and the junction held 11 bases outside the gene matches. The CDR3 coding sequence is TGTGCCAGCAGTGATCGGGGACAGACGGGCGGCTACACCTTC. Translating gives CASSDRGQTGGYTF.

Only one count was recorded for this clone. The CDR3: CASSPVNTEAFF. The CDR3, as DNA: TGTGCCAGTTCCCCAGTGAACACTGAAGCTTTCTTT. V usage is TRBV28 and J usage is TRBJ1-1; D remains ambiguous. From germline, CDR1 is MDHEN and CDR2 SYDVKM. Trimming cost V 9 bases and J 0 bases, with 8 bases left between them. The CDR3 contains 12 residues.

This sequence joins TRBV5-5 and TRBJ2-7; D is unclear. Germline V gene lookup returns CDR1 SGHKS and CDR2 YYEKEE (reference sequence). The ends were cut back, 1 base at V and 4 bases at J, with 3 bases in the middle. This CDR3 comprises 11 residues. CDR3 region: CASSLRYEQYF. CDR3 DNA: TGTGCCAGCAGCTTGCGGTACGAGCAGTACTTC.

This clone has just a few counts. The chain joins TRBV5-4 to TRBJ1-1, with D unclear. The CDR3 has 14 residues. Germline V gives CDR1 SGHNT, CDR2 YYREEE (reference sequence). Trimming removed 3 bases at V and 1 base at J, with 10 bases between. The CDR3 protein is CASSSKQQNTEAFF. DNA for the CDR3: TGTGCCAGCAGCTCTAAACAGCAGAACACTGAAGCTTTCTTT.

This clone came up a few times. This chain joins TRBV18 and TRBJ2-2, with D unresolved. CDR3 length: 14 amino acids. Germline CDR1 reads KGHSH; CDR2 reads LQKENI. Trimming removed 0 bases at V and 6 bases at J, with 8 bases between. Here the CDR3 reads CASSPPSTAGELFF. CDR3 in DNA: TGTGCCAGCTCACCACCTTCGACCGCCGGGGAGCTGTTTTTT.

The CDR3 DNA follows: TGTGCCAGCAGTGGGGTGGTTGCGGGAGCTCATAATGAGCAGTTCTTC. It specifies CASSGVVAGAHNEQFF. The chain carries TRBV28 and TRBJ2-1; 7 bases agree with TRBD2. J gave up 7 bases and V 5 bases, and 14 bases lay outside the gene matches. Germline values: CDR1 MDHEN, CDR2 SYDVKM. This CDR3 contains 16 residues.

This clone was found a few times. CDR3 nucleotides: TGTGCCACTGCGGGGGGCGGATTGAAAAATCAGCCCCAGCATTTT. It yields the protein CATAGGGLKNQPQHF. The chain recombines TRBV28 with TRBJ1-5; D may be TRBD1 (6 bases). Trimming cost V 10 bases and J 4 bases, with 20 bases left between them. The CDR3 spans 15 residues. CDR1 and CDR2 from the germline V gene are MDHEN and SYDVKM.

This clone appeared once. The chain combines TRBV25-1 with TRBJ1-4; D uncertain. Trimming pared 6 bases from V and 5 bases from J, leaving 7 bases between. This CDR3 region has 12 residues. Germline V CDR1 and CDR2: MGHDK, SYGVNS. CDR3: CASSLPNEKLFF. The CDR3 nucleotides read TGTGCCAGCAGCCTACCAAATGAAAAACTGTTTTTT.

This sequence joins TRBV4-2 and TRBJ1-3; maybe TRBD1 (5 bases). Deletions cut 6 bases from V and 0 bases from J, with 12 bases between. The CDR3 consists of 15 residues. Germline V CDR1 and CDR2: LGHNA, YNFKEQ. CDR3 amino acids: CASSRDGNSGNTIYF. CDR3 in DNA: TGTGCCAGCAGTCGGGACGGAAACTCTGGAAACACCATATATTTT.

V is TRBV28 and J is TRBJ1-5; D ambiguous. V was trimmed by 5 bases and J by 1 base, leaving 6 bases between them. The CDR3 is 13 amino acids. Germline CDR1 and CDR2: MDHEN and SYDVKM. CDR3 DNA sequence: TGTGCCAGCAGTGAGTTCAGCAATCAGCCCCAGCATTTT. Protein sequence: CASSEFSNQPQHF.

This clone was counted ten times or more. The rearrangement joins TRBV11-2 to TRBJ2-5; D unclear. This CDR3 has 14 amino acids. Germline CDR1 and CDR2: SGHAT and FQNNGV. V lost 2 bases, J lost 5 bases, and 12 bases lay in between. The CDR3 sequence is CASSLQPLGETQYF. The CDR3 DNA reads TGTGCCAGCAGCTTACAACCCCTGGGGGAGACCCAGTACTTC.

This chain links TRBV27 with TRBJ2-3, with TRBD2 as a possible D gene (5 bases). Trimming took off 4 bases at V and 6 bases at J, with 17 bases between the two ends. Per germline, CDR1 MNHEY and CDR2 SMNVEV (reference sequence). The CDR3 has 15 residues. This chain's CDR3 is CASSSPGSIVDTQYF. In DNA, the CDR3 is TGTGCCAGCAGTTCGCCGGGGTCGATAGTGGATACGCAGTATTTT.

This clone appeared many times. CDR3 bases: TGCGCCAGCAGCTTGGGGGCTAGCGGGAGCCCAGATACGCAGTATTTT. Amino acid sequence: CASSLGASGSPDTQYF. This chain uses TRBV5-1 with TRBJ2-3, with 10 bases fitting TRBD2. The CDR3 consists of 16 residues. With V trimmed by 0 bases and J by 4 bases, 5 bases remained unmatched. The germline V gene encodes CDR1 SGHRS and CDR2 YFSETQ.

This clone was observed a few times. The V call is TRBV6-1, the J call TRBJ2-7, with 11 bases fitting TRBD1. This CDR3 has 15 residues. Germline values: CDR1 MNHNS, CDR2 SASEGT. The J segment lost 6 bases and the V segment lost 6 bases, leaving 10 bases of the junction unmatched. The CDR3 region is CASRTGTGGNSEQYF. Written as DNA, the CDR3 is TGTGCCAGCAGGACCGGGACAGGGGGTAATAGCGAGCAGTACTTC.